The 5 T cell receptor beta chains below come from one sample, sequenced in a study of vaccination and CD4 T cells after COVID-19. These receptors' antigens are unknown. Sequenced with the Oncomine TCR Beta short-read assay was DNA taken from cultured CD4+ T cells. TCRdb reanalysed the PCR reads using MiXCR and keeps one entry per CDR3 protein. The sample yields 13,000 to 15,000 distinct CDR3 sequences, just over 55% seen once. Treatment in this sample: roughly 10-day PBMC culture with coronavirus spike peptide pools or control peptides (ViraFEST assay). The source material was CD4+ T cells from blood, cultured in vitro. The receptor source for this set is a human donor who had recovered from COVID-19.

V usage is TRBV2 and J usage is TRBJ1-2; D might be TRBD1 (6 bases). Trimming left V 3 bases short and J 4 bases short, with 12 bases between. Germline CDR1 SNHLY, CDR2 FYNNEI. The CDR3 consists of 14 residues. CDR3 sequence reads: CASSDRGVGYGYTF. Here the CDR3 DNA reads TGTGCCAGCAGTGATAGGGGGGTGGGCTATGGCTACACCTTC.

The genes are TRBV19 and TRBJ1-5, with 9 positions matching TRBD1. Germline V gene lookup returns CDR1 LNHDA and CDR2 SQIVND (reference sequence). With V trimmed by 10 bases and J by 1 base, 8 bases remained unmatched. The CDR3 has 15 residues. For the CDR3, the DNA is TGTGCCACCATAGGAGACAGGGGGAGCAATCAGCCCCAGCATTTT. Protein: CATIGDRGSNQPQHF.

V and J are TRBV19 and TRBJ1-5; D is uncertain. The CDR3 consists of 13 residues. V was pared by 6 bases and J by 5 bases, with 11 bases between. Germline-derived CDR1 and CDR2 are LNHDA and SQIVND (reference sequence). DNA for the CDR3: TGTGCCAGTAGGAAGACGGCCCATCAGCCCCAGCATTTT. Translated: CASRKTAHQPQHF.

The genes are TRBV2 and TRBJ2-7; D is ambiguous. CDR3 length: 12 residues. With 7 bases removed from V and 0 bases from J, the gap between germline ends came to 7 bases. The germline V gene has CDR1 SNHLY and CDR2 FYNNEI. The CDR3 nucleotides are TGTGCCAGCAACTCAGTCTCCTACGAGCAGTACTTC. Protein sequence: CASNSVSYEQYF.

This clonotype has only a few counts. The V and J genes are TRBV20-1 and TRBJ2-1, with 13 bases identical to TRBD2. Unmatched junction bases numbered 13, after V lost 5 bases and J lost 0 bases. CDR3 length equals 19 residues. Looked up from germline, CDR1 is DFQATT and CDR2 is SNEGSKA (reference sequence). DNA of the CDR3: TGCAGTGCTCACGGTGGAGGGACTAGCGGGACGAGCTCCTACAATGAGCAGTTCTTC. Protein: CSAHGGGTSGTSSYNEQFF.